The present TCR beta chain was sequenced within a study of blood T cell repertoires in COVID-19. In the authors' methods: Reference gene primer amplification gave estimated nucleated cell counts. Generated by immunoSEQ multiplex PCR, the TCRdb table keeps only in-frame clones and is missing some. The V and J calls and clone size are taken from that table; D and trimming were inferred from the DNA. The sample shows around 450,000 clones, about nine tenths of them seen only once. Germline V lookup: CDR1 LNHNV, CDR2 YYDKDF (reference sequence). V lost 0 bases and J 1 base, leaving 7 bases between the germline ends. CDR3 length: 16 residues.

J is TRBJ1-6 and V is TRBV15; the D is unclear. The receptor was derived from a man aged 18 to 35 who had recovered from COVID-19. What was sequenced was PBMCs or T cells enriched from blood (not recorded which). For the CDR3, the DNA is TGTGCCACCAGCAGAGATAGAGGGTCCTATAATTCACCCCTCCACTTT. Residues: CATSRDRGSYNSPLHF.